This entry lists 14 T cell receptor beta chains sequenced from one sample in a study of T cells in Graves' hyperthyroidism and ophthalmopathy. RNA transcripts provided the source from which TCR beta CDR3 regions were amplified. An initial round of RT-PCR targeting the TCR CDR3 relied on the HTBI primer set. Each CDR3 protein gets one entry after TCRdb re-called the multiplex PCR reads with MiXCR. Among around 800,000 distinct CDR3 sequences listed, 35% to 45% were seen once. The sequenced material came from blood. The receptors come from a man between 18 and 35 years old with Graves' hyperthyroidism.

The V call is TRBV7-9, the J call TRBJ1-5; 7 bases are shared with TRBD1. This CDR3 has 22 residues. CDR1 and CDR2 (germline): SEHNR, FQNEAQ (reference sequence). The junction had 26 bases not matched to a gene; V was cut back by 0 bases and J by 6 bases. The CDR3 spells CASSLAYMQRQGALKSRQPQHF. The CDR3 DNA sequence: TGTGCCAGCAGCTTAGCCTACATGCAAAGACAGGGCGCTTTGAAGTCTCGTCAGCCCCAGCATTTT.

The chain carries TRBV15 and TRBJ1-5; D not certain. Between the trimmed V and J ends, which lost 3 bases and 2 bases, there was a span of 8 bases. The CDR3 totals 14 residues. The germline V gene has CDR1 LNHNV and CDR2 YYDKDF (reference sequence). As DNA, the CDR3 is TGTGCCACCAGCAGCCTACACCGCAATCAGCCCCAGCATTTT. This codes for CATSSLHRNQPQHF.

The gene calls are TRBV29-1 and TRBJ2-5; D is undetermined. Germline V gene data show CDR1 as SQVTM and CDR2 as ANQGSEA. The V end was cut by 8 bases, the J end by 2 bases, with 24 bases between. This CDR3 contains 16 residues. The CDR3 loop is CSLLGVGGLGQETQYF. CDR3 DNA sequence: TGCAGCCTTCTTGGAGTCGGTGGGCTCGGGCAAGAGACCCAGTACTTC. The full variable domain, rest sourced from reference TRBV29-1 and TRBJ2-5, is SAVISQKPSRDICQRGTSLTIQCQVDSQVTMMFWYRQQPGQSLTLIATANQGSEATYESGFVIDKFPISRPNLTFSTLTVSNMSPEDSSIYLCSLLGVGGLGQETQYFGPGTRLLVL.

The chain has TRBV2 and TRBJ2-5, with 11 bases identical to TRBD1. Trimming took 6 bases from V and 4 from J; bases not matched to a gene: 10. This CDR3 region has 16 residues. Germline V lookup: CDR1 SNHLY, CDR2 FYNNEI. The CDR3 DNA is TGTGCCAGCAGCTCTTCGGGGGGGACAGGGGGAGAGACCCAGTACTTC. Its translation: CASSSSGGTGGETQYF.

The rearrangement joins TRBV7-2 to TRBJ2-7; D could derive from TRBD1 or TRBD2 (5 bases each). The CDR3 runs to 15 residues. Trimming left V 2 bases short and J 6 bases short, with 17 bases between. In germline, CDR1 is SGHTA, CDR2 FQGNSA. The CDR3: CASSLLASNGGEQYF. The CDR3 DNA follows: TGTGCCAGCAGCTTATTAGCAAGCAATGGGGGCGAGCAGTACTTC.

This clonotype appeared a single time. The chain recombines TRBV6-6 with TRBJ2-5; 12 bases match TRBD2. CDR1 is MNHNY and CDR2 is SVGAGI in the germline V gene (reference sequence). Trimming took 2 bases from V and 5 from J; bases not matched to a gene: 3. CDR3 length: 15 residues. CDR3 in DNA: TGTGCCAGCAGTTACCCGACTAGCGGGAGTGAGACCCAGTACTTC. Translating gives CASSYPTSGSETQYF.

This clonotype was counted between two and nine times. The chain uses TRBV12-3 or TRBV12-4 and TRBJ2-7; D gene ambiguous. The CDR3 runs to 13 residues. The V end was cut by 3 bases, the J end by 2 bases, with 8 bases between. CDR3 sequence reads: CASSFRRAYEQYF. CDR3 nucleotides: TGTGCCAGCAGTTTTCGAAGGGCCTACGAGCAGTACTTC.

Concerning this clonotype itself: Given a much more abundant clone one base away, this may be a read error. The CDR3 carries no conserved terminal phenylalanine or tryptophan, so it likely arises from a read error. V gene TRBV9 combines with J gene TRBJ1-3; no clear D. CDR3 length: 13 amino acids. Between the trimmed V and J ends, which lost 3 bases and 2 bases, there was a span of 6 bases. Germline-derived CDR1 and CDR2 are SGDLS and YYNGEE. CDR3 nucleotides: TGTGCCAGCAGCGCCCAGGCTGGAAACACCATATATCTT. It specifies CASSAQAGNTIYL.

This rearrangement joins TRBV29-1 to TRBJ1-1; D not resolved. Germline V CDR1 and CDR2: SQVTM, ANQGSEA. The V gene lost 6 bases and the J gene lost 8 bases, with 13 bases spanning the gap. The CDR3 length is 11 residues. The CDR3 reads CSVEYGEEAFF. CDR3 coding DNA: TGCAGCGTCGAGTATGGGGAGGAAGCTTTCTTT.

This clonotype appeared many times. The CDR3 protein is CAARKDGSSGNTIYF. In DNA, the CDR3 is TGTGCCGCTCGGAAGGACGGGAGCTCTGGAAACACCATATATTTT. The rearrangement links TRBV10-3 to TRBJ1-3; D not resolved. The V and J ends lost 11 bases and 0 bases respectively, with 17 bases between them. The CDR3 covers 15 residues. Germline CDR1 reads ENHRY; CDR2 reads SYGVKD.

This clonotype was found a few times. This chain connects TRBV6-5 to TRBJ1-1; D possibly corresponds to TRBD1 (5 bases). V lost 5 bases and J 1 base, leaving 11 bases between the germline ends. CDR3 length equals 14 residues. The germline CDR1 and CDR2 sequences are MNHEY and SVGAGI. CDR3 DNA: TGTGCCAGCAGTCCAGGACACCGGAACACTGAAGCTTTCTTT. It is translated as CASSPGHRNTEAFF.

The chain recombines TRBV10-3 with TRBJ2-5; no clear D gene. Germline CDR1 reads ENHRY; CDR2 reads SYGVKD. V was trimmed by 10 bases and J by 1 base, leaving 16 bases between them. CDR3 length equals 14 residues. The CDR3 DNA reads as TGTGCCAGCAGCCAAAGAGGAGCCCAAGAGACCCAGTACTTC. It translates to CASSQRGAQETQYF.

This clonotype was detected ten times or more. This chain connects TRBV2 to TRBJ2-2; D is possibly TRBD2 (6 bases). Per germline, CDR1 SNHLY and CDR2 FYNNEI. Trimming took 11 bases from V and 4 from J, leaving 8 bases between them. The CDR3 spans 11 residues. The CDR3 sequence: CALGGTGELFF. The DNA of the CDR3 is TGTGCCTTGGGGGGCACCGGGGAGCTGTTTTTT.

This clonotype was found a few times. V gene TRBV6-1 combines with J gene TRBJ2-7; tentative D call: TRBD2 (6 bases). This CDR3 spans 13 amino acids. The V end was cut by 3 bases, the J end by 3 bases, with 9 bases between. The germline V gene encodes CDR1 MNHNS and CDR2 SASEGT. The CDR3 sequence is CASSEAGLYEQYF. CDR3 DNA sequence: TGTGCCAGCAGTGAGGCGGGGCTCTACGAGCAGTACTTC.